Below, 32 T cell receptor beta chains from the same sample are listed, as sequenced in a study of vaccination effects on CD4 cells after COVID-19. Clones were sequenced by immunoSEQ multiplex PCR, and TCRdb holds only the in-frame ones, with some missing. The data contain tens of thousands of clones, roughly 87% of them singletons. After less than twelve days in culture, the CD4+ T cells were isolated. Antigens of these TCRs are unknown. Source: CD4+ T cells from PBMCs cultured without peptide, taken before COVID-19 vaccination. Source of these receptors: a human donor who received a COVID-19 vaccine.

The chain has TRBV5-4 and TRBJ1-1; 9 bases match TRBD1. Germline trimming cut 5 bases from V and 4 bases from J; bases unmatched to any gene: 6. Germline values: CDR1 SGHNT, CDR2 YYREEE (reference sequence). CDR3 length: 14 amino acids. The CDR3: CASRRDRETTEAFF. DNA for the CDR3: TGTGCCAGCAGAAGGGACAGGGAGACCACTGAAGCTTTCTTT. Drawing the rest from reference TRBV5-4 and TRBJ1-1, the complete variable domain is ETGVTQSPTHLIKTRGQQVTLRCSSQSGHNTVSWYQQALGQGPQFIFQYYREEENGRGNFPPRFSGLQFPNYSSELNVNALELDDSALYLCASRRDRETTEAFFGQGTRLTVV.

This sequence joins TRBV6-2 or TRBV6-3 and TRBJ2-7; 8 bases are a match to TRBD2. CDR1 MNHEY and CDR2 SVGEGT come from the germline V gene. There are 14 residues in the CDR3. The CDR3 spells CASSYLGGGYEQYV. The CDR3 DNA follows: TGTGCCAGCAGCTACTTGGGCGGGGGGTACGAGCAGTACGTC.

The genes are TRBV6-2 or TRBV6-3 and TRBJ1-4; tentatively, D is TRBD1 (6 bases). The germline V and J ends were trimmed by 5 bases and 2 bases, with 21 bases remaining between them. There are 18 residues in the CDR3. CDR1 is MNHEY and CDR2 is SVGEGT in the germline V gene. In DNA, the CDR3 is TGTGCCAGCAGTCGGACAGAGCGCCGACGAGTGACTAATGAAAAACTGTTTTTT. Translating gives CASSRTERRRVTNEKLFF.

The V call is TRBV11-3, the J call TRBJ2-7, with D unclear. CDR1 and CDR2 from the germline V gene are SGHNT and YENEEA. This CDR3 is built from 13 residues. The germline V and J ends were trimmed by 4 bases and 4 bases, with 11 bases remaining between them. The chain's CDR3 is CASSSPTLYEQYV. CDR3 nucleotides: TGTGCCAGCAGCTCCCCGACTCTATACGAGCAGTACGTC.

The rearrangement joins TRBV24-1 to TRBJ2-1; 8 bases are shared with TRBD1. V was pared by 9 bases and J by 12 bases, with 21 bases of the junction left unmatched. The V gene's germline CDR1 is KGHDR and CDR2 SFDVKD. CDR3 length: 16 residues. The CDR3: CATSTSGTGPISGQFF. In nucleotides, the CDR3 is TGTGCCACCTCAACCTCCGGGACAGGACCGATCTCTGGGCAGTTCTTC.

The rearrangement uses TRBV14 and TRBJ2-7; TRBD1 aligns across 7 bases. CDR1 is SGHDN, CDR2 FVKESK, per germline. Germline trimming cut 3 bases from V and 4 bases from J; bases unmatched to any gene: 3. The CDR3 loop spans 13 amino acids. The CDR3 protein is CASSHLQGYEQYV. The CDR3 DNA reads TGTGCCAGCAGCCACCTACAGGGGTACGAGCAGTACGTC.

This clone appeared a single time. This rearrangement joins TRBV7-2 to TRBJ2-5, with D unresolved. There are 15 residues in the CDR3. Germline V gene data show CDR1 as SGHTA and CDR2 as FQGNSA. V was clipped by 2 bases and J by 2 bases, with 12 bases between them. CDR3 in amino acids: CASSLIRSFQETQYF. In DNA, the CDR3 is TGTGCCAGCAGCTTAATAAGGAGCTTTCAAGAGACCCAGTACTTC.

CDR3 in amino acids: CASSRTVQETQYF. The CDR3 coding sequence is TGTGCCAGCAGCCGGACAGTACAAGAGACCCAGTACTTC. The chain combines TRBV6-2 or TRBV6-3 with TRBJ2-5, with D perhaps TRBD1 (6 bases). The V and J ends lost 6 bases and 2 bases respectively, with 10 bases between them. CDR1 MNHEY and CDR2 SVGEGT come from the germline V gene. The CDR3 has 13 amino acids.

This chain joins TRBV7-9 and TRBJ2-7; D perhaps matches TRBD1 (6 bases). Trimming cost V 1 base and J 4 bases, with 8 bases left between them. CDR3 length equals 13 residues. Germline V gives CDR1 SEHNR, CDR2 FQNEAQ (reference sequence). CDR3 protein: CASSLETGYEQYV. As DNA, the CDR3 is TGTGCCAGCAGCTTAGAAACAGGGTACGAGCAGTACGTC.

The chain joins TRBV27 to TRBJ1-2, with 7 bases lining up with TRBD1. This CDR3 contains 14 residues. CDR1 is MNHEY, CDR2 SMNVEV, per germline (reference sequence). J lost 8 bases, V lost 4 bases, and 10 bases had no gene match. The CDR3 loop reads CASSSRGPWRGYTF. Here the CDR3 DNA reads TGTGCCAGCAGTTCAAGGGGGCCCTGGAGGGGCTACACCTTC.

The chain is built from TRBV5-8 and TRBJ2-3; the match to TRBD2 covers 11 bases. This CDR3 is 17 amino acids long. The germline gives CDR1 SGHTS, CDR2 YDEGEE. Unmatched junction bases numbered 13, after V lost 4 bases and J lost 6 bases. The CDR3 is CASSIAGTSGSLDTQYF. As DNA, the CDR3 is TGTGCCAGCAGCATAGCCGGGACTAGCGGATCCCTTGATACGCAGTATTTT.

The chain uses TRBV4-1 and TRBJ1-1; TRBD1 is a possible D gene (5 bases). The CDR3 covers 15 residues. CDR1 and CDR2 (germline): MGHRA, YSYEKL. V gave up 0 bases and J gave up 4 bases, with 12 bases separating them. This CDR3 is CASSQDGGRTTEAFF. CDR3 nucleotides: TGCGCCAGCAGCCAAGATGGGGGGAGGACCACTGAAGCTTTCTTT.

The V call is TRBV24-1, the J call TRBJ1-1; the match to TRBD1 covers 7 bases. From germline, CDR1 is KGHDR and CDR2 SFDVKD. Losses at the gene ends were 2 bases for V and 5 bases for J; bases not matched to a gene: 7. This CDR3 region has 15 residues. CDR3 amino acids: CATSDSRQGVTEAFF. CDR3 sequence (DNA): TGTGCCACCAGTGATTCCCGACAGGGAGTTACTGAAGCTTTCTTT.

The chain carries TRBV6-5 and TRBJ1-2, with a weak D call TRBD1 (5 bases). The CDR3 is 14 residues long. V was cut by 2 bases and J by 4 bases, with 11 bases left in between. Germline CDR1 is MNHEY and CDR2 is SVGAGI. CDR3 loop: CASSYQGDGYGYTF. CDR3 DNA sequence: TGTGCCAGCAGTTACCAAGGGGATGGCTATGGCTACACCTTC.

This clone was detected a few times. The rearrangement joins TRBV7-2 to TRBJ2-2; maybe TRBD2 (6 bases). Germline values: CDR1 SGHTA, CDR2 FQGNSA. This CDR3 has 15 residues. Trimming took off 0 bases at V and 1 base at J, with 6 bases between the two ends. CDR3 region: CASSLASGNTGELFF. In nucleotides, the CDR3 is TGTGCCAGCAGCTTAGCTAGCGGGAACACCGGGGAGCTGTTTTTT.

The V call is TRBV30, the J call TRBJ1-2; D might be TRBD1 (6 bases). Looked up from germline, CDR1 is GTSNPN and CDR2 is SVGIG (reference sequence). The CDR3 extends over 14 amino acids. Trimming took off 0 bases at V and 3 bases at J, with 11 bases between the two ends. The CDR3 region is CAWSVRQDHYGYTF. The CDR3 DNA reads as TGTGCCTGGAGTGTACGACAGGACCACTATGGCTACACCTTC.

CDR3 DNA sequence: TGTGCCAGCAGCTTAACCCCCATCTCTCACCAGTACGTC. Protein: CASSLTPISHQYV. V is TRBV11-2 and J is TRBJ2-7; no clear D. The germline CDR1 and CDR2 sequences are SGHAT and FQNNGV. This CDR3 has 13 amino acids. V lost 2 bases, J lost 10 bases, and 15 bases lay in between.

The CDR3 here is CASSASPGLDQETQYF. The CDR3 DNA is TGCGCCAGCAGCGCCAGCCCCGGACTGGATCAAGAGACCCAGTACTTC. The chain couples TRBV5-1 to TRBJ2-5, with a tentative D call TRBD2 (5 bases). The CDR3 spans 16 residues. Trimming removed 4 bases from V and 2 bases from J, with 18 bases in between. Germline V lookup: CDR1 SGHRS, CDR2 YFSETQ. The complete variable domain, with remaining parts taken from reference TRBV5-1 and TRBJ2-5, reads KAGVTQTPRYLIKTRGQQVTLSCSPISGHRSVSWYQQTPGQGLQFLFEYFSETQRNKGNFPGRFSGRQFSNSRSEMNVSTLELGDSALYLCASSASPGLDQETQYFGPGTRLLVL.

A single count supports this clone. The chain carries TRBV6-6 and TRBJ2-3, with a possible D match to TRBD2 (5 bases). Germline V gene sequence: CDR1 MNHNY, CDR2 SVGAGI (reference sequence). V shed 2 bases and J shed 1 base, with 13 bases lying between them. The CDR3 consists of 16 residues. The CDR3 here is CASSYDGERGTDTQYF. Written as DNA, the CDR3 is TGTGCCAGCAGTTACGATGGGGAGCGTGGCACAGATACGCAGTATTTT.

This chain connects TRBV19 to TRBJ2-7; the D is unclear. Deletions cut 3 bases from V and 2 bases from J, with 14 bases between. The germline CDR1 and CDR2 sequences are LNHDA and SQIVND (reference sequence). The CDR3 runs 15 residues. CDR3 in DNA: TGTGCCAGTAGTATTGGACGGCCAGTTCCCTACGAGCAGTACGTC. Protein sequence: CASSIGRPVPYEQYV.

The genes are TRBV9 and TRBJ1-4, with no clear D. The CDR3 loop spans 14 amino acids. The V end lost 3 bases, the J end lost 8 bases, and 14 bases lay between the germline ends. Germline-derived CDR1 and CDR2 are SGDLS and YYNGEE. CDR3 DNA: TGTGCCAGCAGCGAGGACCCTCAAACCGAAAAACTGTTTTTT. It translates to CASSEDPQTEKLFF. Full variable domain (remainder filled in from reference TRBV9 and TRBJ1-4): DSGVTQTPKHLITATGQRVTLRCSPRSGDLSVYWYQQSLDQGLQFLIQYYNGEERAKGNILERFSAQQFPDLHSELNLSSLELGDSALYFCASSEDPQTEKLFFGSGTQLSVL.

This rearrangement joins TRBV24-1 to TRBJ2-3; 13 bases fit TRBD2. CDR3 length equals 16 residues. Germline V gene data show CDR1 as KGHDR and CDR2 as SFDVKD. J gave up 6 bases and V 3 bases, and 5 bases lay outside the gene matches. The CDR3 DNA reads as TGTGCCACCAGTGATGAACGGACTAGCGGGGGTGATACGCAGTATTTT. Translating it yields CATSDERTSGGDTQYF.

The CDR3 reads CASSAAGGTDTQYF. CDR3 sequence (DNA): TGTGCCAGCAGCGCCGCGGGAGGTACAGATACGCAGTATTTT. The V and J genes are TRBV7-9 and TRBJ2-3; 8 bases agree with TRBD2. This CDR3 has 14 amino acids. The germline V gene has CDR1 SEHNR and CDR2 FQNEAQ (reference sequence). J gave up 3 bases and V 5 bases, and 4 bases lay outside the gene matches.

V is TRBV7-2 and J is TRBJ1-1; a possible D gene is TRBD1 (5 bases). Trimming pared 5 bases from V and 1 base from J, leaving 8 bases between. The length of the CDR3 is 13 residues. The germline V gene has CDR1 SGHTA and CDR2 FQGNSA. The CDR3 coding sequence is TGTGCCAGCAGCCATGGACAGAACACTGAAGCTTTCTTT. Encoded protein: CASSHGQNTEAFF.

The chain recombines TRBV5-1 with TRBJ2-5; the D gene is possibly TRBD2 (6 bases). Deletions cut 4 bases from V and 1 base from J, with 8 bases between. CDR3 size: 13 residues. Per the germline V gene, CDR1 is SGHRS and CDR2 is YFSETQ. The DNA for the CDR3 is TGCGCCAGCAGCCCGGGGGTCCAAGAGACCCAGTACTTC. Amino acid sequence: CASSPGVQETQYF.

The chain uses TRBV24-1 and TRBJ2-5; 9 bases match TRBD1. Germline lookup yields CDR1 KGHDR and CDR2 SFDVKD. Trimming removed 4 bases from V and 1 base from J; junction bases left unmatched: 3. This CDR3 spans 15 amino acids. CDR3 DNA: TGTGCCACCAGTGAGGGACAGGGCATCCAAGAGACCCAGTACTTC. Amino acids: CATSEGQGIQETQYF.

The rearrangement joins TRBV14 to TRBJ2-1, with D perhaps assigned TRBD1 or TRBD2 (5 bases each). The CDR3 contains 15 residues. V was trimmed by 3 bases and J by 3 bases, leaving 12 bases between them. Germline CDR1 and CDR2: SGHDN and FVKESK. CDR3 nucleotides: TGTGCCAGCAGCCATCCCGGGACCAACTACAATGAGCAGTTCTTC. Translation gives CASSHPGTNYNEQFF.

The chain combines TRBV18 with TRBJ2-5, with 7 bases lining up with TRBD1. Trimming cost V 2 bases and J 1 base; bases outside gene matches: 4. The length of the CDR3 is 15 residues. Germline V CDR1 and CDR2: KGHSH, LQKENI. The chain's CDR3 is CASSPLGQIQETQYF. CDR3 bases: TGTGCCAGCTCACCATTGGGACAGATCCAAGAGACCCAGTACTTC.

This chain joins TRBV14 and TRBJ2-1; D is possibly TRBD2 (6 bases). The CDR3 is 17 amino acids. V was clipped by 0 bases and J by 10 bases, with 22 bases between them. Germline lookup yields CDR1 SGHDN and CDR2 FVKESK. CDR3 DNA: TGTGCCAGCAGCCAAGATAGGGTGTCGGGGGTAACCGGGGAGCAGTTCTTC. It specifies CASSQDRVSGVTGEQFF.

This clone was seen a handful of times. The chain is built from TRBV25-1 and TRBJ1-2; D is undetermined. Germline V gene sequence: CDR1 MGHDK, CDR2 SYGVNS. CDR3 size: 13 residues. With 1 base removed from V and 3 bases from J, the gap between germline ends came to 6 bases. The CDR3 region has the DNA TGTGCCAGCAGTGAATGGGCAGACTATGGCTACACCTTC. It specifies CASSEWADYGYTF.

V and J are TRBV2 and TRBJ2-1; perhaps TRBD2 as D (5 bases). CDR3 length: 14 amino acids. The V gene lost 7 bases and the J gene lost 0 bases, with 10 bases spanning the gap. Per the germline V gene, CDR1 is SNHLY and CDR2 is FYNNEI. DNA for the CDR3: TGTGCCAGCACTAGCAGGAGCTCCTACAATGAGCAGTTCTTC. Protein product: CASTSRSSYNEQFF. The variable domain in full, completed from reference TRBV2 and TRBJ2-1, reads EPEVTQTPSHQVTQMGQEVILRCVPISNHLYFYWYRQILGQKVEFLVSFYNNEISEKSEIFDDQFSVERPDGSNFTLKIRSTKLEDSAMYFCASTSRSSYNEQFFGPGTRLTVL.

This chain uses TRBV3-1 (or the pseudogene TRBV3-2) with TRBJ1-1; a possible D gene is TRBD1 (5 bases). The length of the CDR3 is 17 residues. Between the trimmed V and J ends, which lost 4 bases and 0 bases, there was a span of 18 bases. CDR1 is LGHDT and CDR2 is YNNKEL in the germline V gene (reference sequence). As DNA, the CDR3 is TGTGCCAGCAGCCTGGGGCATCCCCAGAATATGAACACTGAAGCTTTCTTT. Amino acid sequence: CASSLGHPQNMNTEAFF.